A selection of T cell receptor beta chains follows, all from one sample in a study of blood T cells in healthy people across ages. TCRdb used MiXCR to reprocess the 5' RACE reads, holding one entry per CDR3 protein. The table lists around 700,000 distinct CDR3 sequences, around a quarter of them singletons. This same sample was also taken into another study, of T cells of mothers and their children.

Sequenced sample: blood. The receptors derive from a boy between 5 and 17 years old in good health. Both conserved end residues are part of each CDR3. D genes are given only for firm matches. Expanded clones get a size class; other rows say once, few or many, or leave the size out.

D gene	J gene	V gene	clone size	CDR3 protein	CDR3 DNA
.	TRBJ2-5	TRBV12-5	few	CASRLEETQYF	TGTGCTAGCCGACTAGAGGAGACCCAGTACTTC
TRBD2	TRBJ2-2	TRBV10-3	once	CAALSGRTNTGELFF	TGTGCCGCCCTTAGCGGGAGGACCAACACCGGGGAGCTGTTTTTT
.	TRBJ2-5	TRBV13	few	CASSQRGAETQYF	TGTGCCAGCAGCCAAAGAGGGGCGGAGACCCAGTACTTC
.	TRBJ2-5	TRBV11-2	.	CASSSRASIQETQYF	TGTGCCAGCAGCTCCCGGGCCTCAATACAAGAGACCCAGTACTTC
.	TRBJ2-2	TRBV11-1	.	CASSLALAASGELFF	TGTGCCAGCAGCTTAGCTTTGGCGGCGAGTGGGGAGCTGTTTTTT
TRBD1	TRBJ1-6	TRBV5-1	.	CASGPGTGGSPLHF	TGCGCCAGCGGCCCAGGGACAGGGGGTTCACCCCTCCACTTT
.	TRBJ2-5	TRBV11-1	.	CASSPGGVFTEETQYF	TGTGCCAGCAGCCCAGGGGGGGTCTTCACTGAAGAGACCCAGTACTTC
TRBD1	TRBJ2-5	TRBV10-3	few	CATGQGYQETQYF	TGTGCCACAGGACAGGGGTATCAAGAGACCCAGTACTTC
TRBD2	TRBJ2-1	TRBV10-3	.	CAISGGTSGRNEQFF	TGTGCCATCAGTGGAGGGACTAGCGGGAGAAATGAGCAGTTCTTC
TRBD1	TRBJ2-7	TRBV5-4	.	CASSLGTGSDEQYF	TGTGCCAGCAGCCTAGGGACAGGGAGCGACGAGCAGTACTTC
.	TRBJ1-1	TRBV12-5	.	CASGPTYTEAFF	TGTGCTAGTGGTCCAACATACACTGAAGCTTTCTTT
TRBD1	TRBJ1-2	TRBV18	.	CASSPGDSEAYGYTF	TGTGCCAGCTCACCAGGGGACAGCGAGGCTTATGGCTACACCTTC
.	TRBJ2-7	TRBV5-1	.	CASRGSPQREQYF	TGCGCCAGCCGAGGATCCCCCCAGCGGGAGCAGTACTTC
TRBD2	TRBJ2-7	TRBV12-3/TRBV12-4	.	CASSPLLAGPTSDEQYF	TGTGCCAGCAGCCCCTTACTAGCGGGGCCGACATCAGACGAGCAGTACTTC
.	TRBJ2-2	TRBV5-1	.	CAGSLTGLGTGELFF	TGCGCCGGCAGCTTGACGGGATTAGGCACCGGGGAGCTGTTTTTT
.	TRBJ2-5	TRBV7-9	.	CASSFLRGDVQETQYF	TGTGCCAGCAGCTTCCTCAGAGGGGACGTCCAAGAGACCCAGTACTTC
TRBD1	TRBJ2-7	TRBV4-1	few	CASSQFSPGQTIYEQYF	TGCGCCAGCAGCCAATTCTCCCCGGGACAGACCATCTACGAGCAGTACTTC
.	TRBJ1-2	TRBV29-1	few	CSAERGAYGYTF	TGCAGCGCCGAAAGGGGGGCCTATGGCTACACCTTC
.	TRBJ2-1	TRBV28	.	CASSFWRDGHNEQFF	TGTGCCAGCAGTTTCTGGCGCGACGGTCACAATGAGCAGTTCTTC
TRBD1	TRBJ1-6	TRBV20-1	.	CSAPLSGGADSPLHF	TGCAGTGCTCCCCTGTCAGGGGGCGCAGATTCACCCCTCCACTTT
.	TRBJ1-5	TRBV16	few	CASSQWGADGNQPQHF	TGTGCCAGCAGCCAATGGGGGGCTGATGGCAATCAGCCCCAGCATTTT
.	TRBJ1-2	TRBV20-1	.	CSPNPTQGRGYTF	TGCAGCCCCAACCCAACCCAGGGCAGAGGCTACACCTTC
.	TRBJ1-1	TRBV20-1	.	CSARDFRGMDTEAFF	TGCAGTGCTAGAGATTTCAGGGGAATGGACACTGAAGCTTTCTTT
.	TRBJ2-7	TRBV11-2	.	CASSIYYGPSYEQYF	TGTGCCAGCAGCATCTACTACGGGCCTTCCTACGAGCAGTACTTT
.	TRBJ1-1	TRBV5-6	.	CASSFQFGGTEAFF	TGTGCCAGCAGCTTCCAGTTCGGAGGGACTGAAGCTTTCTTT
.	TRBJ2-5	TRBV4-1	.	CASSQDPGSGETQYF	TGCGCCAGCAGCCAAGATCCGGGGTCGGGAGAGACCCAGTACTTC
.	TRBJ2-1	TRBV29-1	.	CSALTVRGNEQFF	TGCAGCGCCCTGACAGTCCGAGGGAATGAGCAGTTCTTC
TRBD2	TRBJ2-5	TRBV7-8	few	CASSPPSGQYQETQYF	TGTGCCAGCAGCCCACCTAGCGGGCAGTACCAAGAGACCCAGTACTTC
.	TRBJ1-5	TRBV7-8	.	CASSLVVVPGADQPQHF	TGTGCCAGCAGCTTAGTTGTGGTTCCAGGTGCGGATCAGCCCCAGCATTTT
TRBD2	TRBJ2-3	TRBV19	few	CASRKAGLAETDTQYF	TGTGCCAGTAGGAAAGCCGGACTAGCAGAAACAGATACGCAGTATTTT
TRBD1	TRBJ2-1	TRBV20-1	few	CSADRETYNEQFF	TGCAGTGCTGACAGGGAAACCTACAATGAGCAGTTCTTC
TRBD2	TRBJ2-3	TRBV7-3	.	CASSTGTSGSWGTDTQYF	TGTGCCAGCAGTACCGGGACTAGCGGGAGTTGGGGGACAGATACGCAGTATTTT
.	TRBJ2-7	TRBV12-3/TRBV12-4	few	CASSLDLGEQYF	TGTGCCAGCAGTTTAGATCTCGGAGAGCAGTACTTC
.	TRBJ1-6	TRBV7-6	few	CASSRGDNSPLHF	TGTGCCAGCAGCCGGGGAGATAATTCACCCCTCCACTTT
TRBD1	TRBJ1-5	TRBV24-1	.	CATSDSRDRYNQPQHF	TGTGCCACCAGTGATTCCCGGGACAGGTACAATCAGCCCCAGCATTTT
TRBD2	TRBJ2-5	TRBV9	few	CASSVSGGFTQTQYF	TGTGCCAGCAGCGTTAGCGGGGGTTTCACTCAGACCCAGTACTTC
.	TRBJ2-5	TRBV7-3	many	CASSPQNQETQYF	TGTGCCAGCAGCCCGCAGAACCAAGAGACCCAGTACTTC
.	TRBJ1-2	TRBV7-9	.	CASSLSDSLNYGYTF	TGTGCCAGCAGCTTAAGCGACAGTCTCAACTATGGCTACACCTTC
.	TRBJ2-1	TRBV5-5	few	CASSLLSGGPRNEQFF	TGTGCCAGCAGCTTGTTAAGTGGGGGCCCTAGGAATGAGCAGTTCTTC
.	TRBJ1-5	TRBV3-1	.	CASSHKYGLPWTQHF	TGTGCCAGCAGCCATAAGTACGGGCTCCCATGGACCCAGCATTTT
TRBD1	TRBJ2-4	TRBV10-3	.	CAISDPGQENIQYF	TGTGCCATCAGTGACCCCGGACAGGAAAACATTCAGTACTTC
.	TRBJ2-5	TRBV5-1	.	CASSLDRAGTEETQYF	TGCGCCAGCAGCTTGGATCGAGCGGGGACAGAAGAGACCCAGTACTTC